What follows are 24 T cell receptor beta chains derived from one specimen sequenced in a study of blood T cell repertoires in COVID-19. Libraries were prepared by immunoSEQ multiplex PCR; TCRdb keeps only in-frame clonotypes and omits some of them. This sample carries roughly 170,000 clones, about 85% of them seen once, and the ten largest clones take about 1.2%. Sequencing input: peripheral blood. The receptors come from a man in his 60s who had recovered from COVID-19.

This chain connects TRBV9 to TRBJ2-5; tentative D call: TRBD1 (6 bases). Trimming pared 1 base from V and 5 bases from J, leaving 9 bases between. The germline V gene encodes CDR1 SGDLS and CDR2 YYNGEE. The CDR3 runs to 13 residues. In nucleotides, the CDR3 is TGTGCCAGCAGCGTATGGCAGGGGGAGACCCAGTACTTC. The encoded protein is CASSVWQGETQYF.

The chain has TRBV7-2 and TRBJ2-5, with TRBD2 as a possible D gene (5 bases). The CDR3 sequence is 15 residues long. V lost 4 bases and J 8 bases, leaving 20 bases between the germline ends. CDR1 is SGHTA and CDR2 is FQGNSA in the germline V gene. DNA for the CDR3: TGTGCCAGCAGCTCTGGTACAGCGGATCATGGAACCCAGTACTTC. Translated, it gives CASSSGTADHGTQYF.

This clone is a singleton in its sample. The chain links TRBV18 to TRBJ2-3, with D tentatively TRBD2 (6 bases). Germline values: CDR1 KGHSH, CDR2 LQKENI. Trimming took off 3 bases at V and 3 bases at J, with 10 bases between the two ends. This CDR3 comprises 14 residues. The CDR3 DNA follows: TGTGCCAGCTCACCGAGCCGGGGGACAGATACGCAGTATTTT. It encodes CASSPSRGTDTQYF.

The chain combines TRBV6-2 or TRBV6-3 with TRBJ2-5, with a tentative D call TRBD2 (5 bases). The V gene lost 4 bases and the J gene lost 5 bases, with 8 bases spanning the gap. Germline values: CDR1 MNHEY, CDR2 SVGEGT. This CDR3 comprises 12 residues. CDR3 loop: CASSWGVETQYF. The CDR3 region has the DNA TGTGCCAGCAGTTGGGGAGTGGAGACCCAGTACTTC.

The CDR3 DNA follows: TGTGCCAGTAGTATCGTAACAGACGAAAAACTGTTTTTT. It encodes CASSIVTDEKLFF. The chain carries TRBV19 and TRBJ1-4; D not resolved. The CDR3 length is 13 residues. Germline values: CDR1 LNHDA, CDR2 SQIVND (reference sequence). Trimming stripped 3 bases from V and 8 bases from J, with 10 bases between.

This chain uses TRBV6-6 with TRBJ1-2, with a tentative D call TRBD1 (5 bases). Germline V gives CDR1 MNHNY, CDR2 SVGAGI (reference sequence). Deletions cut 0 bases from V and 2 bases from J, with 7 bases between. This CDR3 has 14 amino acids. The CDR3: CASSYSGGNYGYTF. The CDR3 region has the DNA TGTGCCAGCAGTTACTCGGGGGGGAACTATGGCTACACCTTC.

This chain uses TRBV7-8 with TRBJ2-7; possible D gene TRBD1, 5 bases. CDR3 length: 12 amino acids. Germline V lookup: CDR1 SGHVS, CDR2 FQNEAQ. Trimming removed 5 bases from V and 5 bases from J, with 10 bases in between. CDR3 DNA sequence: TGTGCCAGCAGCATCCAGGGCCACGAGCAGTACTTC. This codes for CASSIQGHEQYF.

This chain's CDR3 is CASSPTSGGMETQYF. CDR3 DNA sequence: TGTGCCAGCAGCCCGACTAGCGGGGGAATGGAGACCCAGTACTTC. The V gene is TRBV7-9, the J gene TRBJ2-5, with 12 bases matching TRBD2. The V gene's germline CDR1 is SEHNR and CDR2 FQNEAQ (reference sequence). CDR3 size: 15 residues. V dropped 5 bases and J dropped 5; count of bases not matched to a gene: 6. Complete variable domain (other parts from reference TRBV7-9 and TRBJ2-5): DTGVSQNPRHKITKRGQNVTFRCDPISEHNRLYWYRQTLGQGPEFLTYFQNEAQLEKSRLLSDRFSAERPKGSFSTLEIQRTEQGDSAMYLCASSPTSGGMETQYFGPGTRLLVL.

Remarks on this clone: This may arise from a read error, as a much more abundant clone is one base away. Other DNA sequences in this sample translate to the same CDR3. This chain uses TRBV7-8 with TRBJ1-2; 10 nucleotides align to TRBD1. Trimming removed 6 bases from V and 6 bases from J; junction bases left unmatched: 10. The length of the CDR3 is 15 residues. Germline V gene sequence: CDR1 SGHVS, CDR2 FQNEAQ. Written as DNA, the CDR3 is TGTGCCAGCAGTCCCTGGGACAGGGGATTGGATGGCTACACCTTC. It is translated as CASSPWDRGLDGYTF. Together with reference TRBV7-8 and TRBJ1-2, the CDR3 gives the full variable domain: GAGVSQSPRYKVAKRGQDVALRCDPISGHVSLFWYQQALGQGPEFLTYFQNEAQLDKSGLPSDRFFAERPEGSVSTLKIQRTQQEDSAVYLCASSPWDRGLDGYTFGSGTRLTVV.

The rearrangement uses TRBV6-6 and TRBJ2-7; D gene unclear. The CDR3 is 15 amino acids. CDR1 is MNHNY, CDR2 SVGAGI, per germline (reference sequence). Trimming took 0 bases from V and 1 from J, leaving 10 bases between them. The CDR3 here is CASSYSIRASYEQYF. The CDR3, as DNA: TGTGCCAGCAGTTACTCGATTAGAGCTTCCTACGAGCAGTACTTC.

The chain combines TRBV13 with TRBJ2-1; the match to TRBD2 covers 7 bases. CDR3 length: 15 residues. V gave up 6 bases and J gave up 4 bases; unmatched junction bases: 9. Germline V CDR1 and CDR2: PRHDT, FYEKMQ (reference sequence). The CDR3: CASSPSGRGYNEQFF. The CDR3 bases are TGTGCCAGCAGTCCATCCGGGCGGGGGTACAATGAGCAGTTCTTC.

V gene TRBV7-3 combines with J gene TRBJ2-7, with a possible D match to TRBD1 (6 bases). Per the germline V gene, CDR1 is SGHTA and CDR2 is FQGTGA. V dropped 5 bases and J dropped 2 bases, with 13 bases sitting between them. This CDR3 is built from 14 residues. In DNA form, the CDR3 reads TGTGCCAGCAGCCCATATGGGGGCCCCTACGAGCAGTACTTC. Translating gives CASSPYGGPYEQYF.

This clone was seen ten or more times. This sample includes further DNA sequences coding for the same CDR3. The V and J genes are TRBV25-1 and TRBJ2-7; TRBD1 aligns across 9 bases. The CDR3 spans 15 residues. V shed 3 bases and J 4 bases; nucleotides not matched to a gene: 7. From germline, CDR1 is MGHDK and CDR2 SYGVNS. The CDR3 is CASSDSGQGRYEQYF. The CDR3 DNA is TGTGCCAGCAGTGATTCGGGACAGGGAAGATACGAGCAGTACTTC.

V and J are TRBV7-9 and TRBJ1-5, with a weak D call TRBD1 (6 bases). V was cut by 5 bases and J by 4 bases, with 12 bases left in between. Germline V gene sequence: CDR1 SEHNR, CDR2 FQNEAQ (reference sequence). This CDR3 is built from 14 residues. The CDR3 is CASSEDRPNQPQHF. CDR3 sequence (DNA): TGTGCCAGCAGCGAGGACAGACCGAATCAGCCCCAGCATTTT.

The chain has TRBV10-3 and TRBJ1-2; weak D call: TRBD1 (5 bases). Between the trimmed V and J ends, which lost 8 bases and 8 bases, there was a span of 24 bases. Looked up from germline, CDR1 is ENHRY and CDR2 is SYGVKD. CDR3 length: 15 amino acids. The chain's CDR3 is CAIGGVIGGAGGYTF. The CDR3 bases are TGTGCCATCGGAGGGGTCATAGGTGGCGCCGGGGGCTACACCTTC.

The chain carries TRBV9 and TRBJ2-7, with D uncertain. Germline-derived CDR1 and CDR2 are SGDLS and YYNGEE. The CDR3 runs 14 residues. V was clipped by 7 bases and J by 1 base, with 15 bases between them. CDR3 bases: TGTGCCAGCCATCGGCGGCTTGATTCCTACGAGCAGTACTTC. It encodes CASHRRLDSYEQYF.

This rearrangement joins TRBV5-8 to TRBJ2-7, with TRBD2 matching 10 bases. This CDR3 has 16 amino acids. V was clipped by 4 bases and J by 0 bases; unmatched bases: 7. Germline V lookup: CDR1 SGHTS, CDR2 YDEGEE. CDR3: CASSPAAGGLSYEQYF. As DNA, the CDR3 is TGTGCCAGCAGCCCGGCAGCGGGGGGGCTCTCCTACGAGCAGTACTTC.

This clone was seen more than once but under ten times. V and J are TRBV18 and TRBJ2-6; possibly TRBD2 for D (6 bases). Trimming cost V 4 bases and J 2 bases, with 27 bases left between them. The CDR3 contains 21 residues. CDR1 and CDR2 (germline): KGHSH, LQKENI. For the CDR3, the DNA is TGTGCCAGCTCACGACCTGGGACTTTTTTCCAGTTAAGTGCTGGGGCCAACGTCCTGACTTTC. It yields the protein CASSRPGTFFQLSAGANVLTF. Supplemented by reference TRBV18 and TRBJ2-6, the full variable domain reads NAGVMQNPRHLVRRRGQEARLRCSPMKGHSHVYWYRQLPEEGLKFMVYLQKENIIDESGMPKERFSAEFPKEGPSILRIQQVVRGDSAAYFCASSRPGTFFQLSAGANVLTFGAGSRLTVL.

This chain connects TRBV27 to TRBJ2-3, with TRBD1 as a possible D gene (5 bases). The CDR3 sequence is 15 residues long. Trimming shortened V by 5 bases and J by 3 bases, and 15 bases separated the two germline ends. Germline values: CDR1 MNHEY, CDR2 SMNVEV (reference sequence). The CDR3 reads CASSTSRGVTDTQYF. The CDR3 region has the DNA TGTGCCAGCAGTACGTCAAGGGGCGTTACAGATACGCAGTATTTT.

This clone was seen more than once but under ten times. The chain employs TRBV7-3 and TRBJ1-1; D call uncertain. Germline-derived CDR1 and CDR2 are SGHTA and FQGTGA. CDR3 length: 13 residues. Trimming stripped 3 bases from V and 5 bases from J, with 10 bases between. CDR3 sequence: CASSFNLQTEAFF. CDR3 sequence (DNA): TGTGCCAGCAGCTTTAATCTACAGACTGAAGCTTTCTTT.

This rearrangement joins TRBV6-5 to TRBJ2-7, with 8 bases identical to TRBD1. Trimming cost V 7 bases and J 2 bases; bases outside gene matches: 7. CDR1 MNHEY and CDR2 SVGAGI come from the germline V gene. This CDR3 spans 14 amino acids. CDR3 DNA sequence: TGTGCCAGCACGGTCAGGGGGCCGACCTACGAGCAGTACTTC. Translated, it gives CASTVRGPTYEQYF.

The chain couples TRBV30 to TRBJ2-5; tentative D call: TRBD2 (7 bases). This CDR3 has 14 amino acids. The germline V and J ends were trimmed by 0 bases and 5 bases, with 13 bases remaining between them. Germline V gene data show CDR1 as GTSNPN and CDR2 as SVGIG (reference sequence). In DNA, the CDR3 is TGTGCCTGGAGTGTAGGGGGGGGCAGGGAGACCCAGTACTTC. This gives the protein CAWSVGGGRETQYF.

There are a few counts of this clone. The chain has TRBV7-8 and TRBJ2-3, with a weak D call TRBD2 (5 bases). Germline CDR1 is SGHVS and CDR2 is FQNEAQ. Trimming removed 4 bases from V and 1 base from J, with 18 bases in between. The CDR3 is made up of 17 amino acids. The CDR3 protein is CASSSGLGGWGTDTQYF. The DNA for the CDR3 is TGTGCCAGCAGCTCCGGCCTAGGAGGCTGGGGCACAGATACGCAGTATTTT.

The chain combines TRBV18 with TRBJ1-6; D possibly corresponds to TRBD1 (5 bases). Germline assignment: CDR1 KGHSH and CDR2 LQKENI. This CDR3 is built from 16 residues. Trimming removed 2 bases at V and 8 bases at J, with 16 bases between. This CDR3 reads CASSPTWGGSHSPLHF. In DNA form, the CDR3 reads TGTGCCAGCTCACCAACATGGGGGGGATCCCATTCACCCCTCCACTTT.